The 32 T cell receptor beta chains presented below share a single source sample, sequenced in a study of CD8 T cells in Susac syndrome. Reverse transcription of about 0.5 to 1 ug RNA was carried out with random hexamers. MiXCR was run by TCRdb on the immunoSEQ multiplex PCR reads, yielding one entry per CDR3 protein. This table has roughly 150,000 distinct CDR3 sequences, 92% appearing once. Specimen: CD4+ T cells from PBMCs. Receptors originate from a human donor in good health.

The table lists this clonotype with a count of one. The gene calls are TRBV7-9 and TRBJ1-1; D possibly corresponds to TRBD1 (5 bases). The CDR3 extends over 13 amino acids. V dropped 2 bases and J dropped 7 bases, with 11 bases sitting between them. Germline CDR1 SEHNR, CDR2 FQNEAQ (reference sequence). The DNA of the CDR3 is TGTGCCAGCAGCTTAACGATAGACAGTGAAGCTTTCTTT. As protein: CASSLTIDSEAFF.

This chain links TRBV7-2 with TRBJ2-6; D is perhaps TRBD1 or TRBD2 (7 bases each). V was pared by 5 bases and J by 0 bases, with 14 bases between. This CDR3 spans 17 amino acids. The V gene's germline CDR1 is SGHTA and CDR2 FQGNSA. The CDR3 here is CASSKSGTDSGANVLTF. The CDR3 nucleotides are TGTGCCAGCAGCAAAAGCGGGACAGACTCTGGGGCCAACGTCCTGACTTTC.

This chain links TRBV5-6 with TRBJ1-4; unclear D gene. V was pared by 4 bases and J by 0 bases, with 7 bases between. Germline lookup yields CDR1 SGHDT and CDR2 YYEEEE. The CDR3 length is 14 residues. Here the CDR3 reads CASSLRATNEKLFF. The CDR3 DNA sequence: TGTGCCAGCAGCCTTAGAGCAACTAATGAAAAACTGTTTTTT.

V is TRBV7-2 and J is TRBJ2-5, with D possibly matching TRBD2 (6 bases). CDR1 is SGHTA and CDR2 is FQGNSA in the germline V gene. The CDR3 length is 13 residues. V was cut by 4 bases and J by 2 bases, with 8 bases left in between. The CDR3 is CASSSGRQETQYF. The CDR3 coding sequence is TGTGCCAGCAGCTCCGGGAGACAAGAGACCCAGTACTTC.

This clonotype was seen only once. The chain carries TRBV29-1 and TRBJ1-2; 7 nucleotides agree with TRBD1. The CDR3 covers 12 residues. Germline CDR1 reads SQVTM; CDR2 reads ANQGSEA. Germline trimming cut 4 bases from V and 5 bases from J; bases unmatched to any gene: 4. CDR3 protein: CSVATGDYGYTF. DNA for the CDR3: TGCAGCGTTGCCACAGGGGATTATGGCTACACCTTC.

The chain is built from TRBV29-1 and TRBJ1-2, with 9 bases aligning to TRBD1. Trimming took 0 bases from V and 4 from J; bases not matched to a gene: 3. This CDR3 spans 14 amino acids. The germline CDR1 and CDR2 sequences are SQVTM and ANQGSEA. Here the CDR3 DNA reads TGCAGCGTTGAAGACCAGGACAGGGGCTATGGCTACACCTTC. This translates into CSVEDQDRGYGYTF.

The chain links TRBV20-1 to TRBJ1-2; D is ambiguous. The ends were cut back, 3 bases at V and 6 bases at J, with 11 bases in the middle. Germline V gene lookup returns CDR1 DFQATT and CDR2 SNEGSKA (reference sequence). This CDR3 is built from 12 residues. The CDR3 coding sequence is TGCAGTGCTAGTACTCCCACGAATGGCTACACCTTC. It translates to CSASTPTNGYTF.

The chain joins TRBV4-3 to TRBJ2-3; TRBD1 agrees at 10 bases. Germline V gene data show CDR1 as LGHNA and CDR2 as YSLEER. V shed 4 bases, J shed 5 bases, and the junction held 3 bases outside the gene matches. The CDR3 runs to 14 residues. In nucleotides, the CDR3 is TGCGCCAGCAGCCCCGGGACAGGGGAAGATACGCAGTATTTT. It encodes CASSPGTGEDTQYF.

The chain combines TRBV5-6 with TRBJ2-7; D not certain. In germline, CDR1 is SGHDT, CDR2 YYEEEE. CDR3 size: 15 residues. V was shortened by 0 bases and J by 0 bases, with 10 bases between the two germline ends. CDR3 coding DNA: TGTGCCAGCAGCTTGGAATGGCCGTACTCCTACGAGCAGTACTTC. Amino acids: CASSLEWPYSYEQYF.

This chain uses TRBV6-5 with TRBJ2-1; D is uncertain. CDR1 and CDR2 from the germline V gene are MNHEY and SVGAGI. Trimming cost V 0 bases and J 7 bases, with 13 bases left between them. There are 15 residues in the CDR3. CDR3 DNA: TGTGCCAGCAGTTACTCTTCCCGAGTGAGAAATGAGCAGTTCTTC. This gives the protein CASSYSSRVRNEQFF.

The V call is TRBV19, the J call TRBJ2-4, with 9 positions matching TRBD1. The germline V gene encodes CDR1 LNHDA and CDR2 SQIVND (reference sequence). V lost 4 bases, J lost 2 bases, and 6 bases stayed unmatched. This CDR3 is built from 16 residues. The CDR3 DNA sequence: TGTGCCAGTAGTACCTCCGGGACAGGGACCAAAAACATTCAGTACTTC. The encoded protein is CASSTSGTGTKNIQYF.

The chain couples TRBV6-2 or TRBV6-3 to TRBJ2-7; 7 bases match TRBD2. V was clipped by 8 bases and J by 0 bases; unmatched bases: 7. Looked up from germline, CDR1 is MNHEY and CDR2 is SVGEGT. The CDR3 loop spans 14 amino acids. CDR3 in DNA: TGTGCCAGCCGCGCGGGGGAGGTCTCCTACGAGCAGTACTTC. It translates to CASRAGEVSYEQYF.

CDR3 region: CASSQDHKDKYYTF. In DNA, the CDR3 is TGCGCCAGCAGCCAAGATCACAAGGACAAATACTACACCTTC. The genes are TRBV4-3 and TRBJ1-2; tentatively, D is TRBD1 (5 bases). Trimming took off 0 bases at V and 10 bases at J, with 15 bases between the two ends. The CDR3 covers 14 residues. CDR1 and CDR2 (germline): LGHNA, YSLEER.

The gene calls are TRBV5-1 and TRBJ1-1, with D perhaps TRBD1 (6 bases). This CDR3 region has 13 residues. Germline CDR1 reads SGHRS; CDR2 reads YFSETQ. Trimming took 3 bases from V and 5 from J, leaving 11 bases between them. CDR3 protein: CASSWEGGTEAFF. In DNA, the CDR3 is TGCGCCAGCAGCTGGGAGGGGGGAACTGAAGCTTTCTTT.

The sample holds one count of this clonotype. For the CDR3, the DNA is TGCGCCAGCAGCTTCGGTCTAGCCGACAATGAGCAGTTCTTC. The encoded protein is CASSFGLADNEQFF. The rearrangement links TRBV5-1 to TRBJ2-1; tentative D call: TRBD2 (5 bases). Germline assignment: CDR1 SGHRS and CDR2 YFSETQ. With 2 bases removed from V and 5 bases from J, the gap between germline ends came to 11 bases. This CDR3 spans 14 amino acids.

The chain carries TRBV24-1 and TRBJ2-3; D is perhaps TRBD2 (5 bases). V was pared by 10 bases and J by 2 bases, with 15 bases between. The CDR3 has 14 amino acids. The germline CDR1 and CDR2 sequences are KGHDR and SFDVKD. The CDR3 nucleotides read TGTGCCACTAAGGGAGCGGTCGACACAGATACGCAGTATTTT. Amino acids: CATKGAVDTDTQYF.

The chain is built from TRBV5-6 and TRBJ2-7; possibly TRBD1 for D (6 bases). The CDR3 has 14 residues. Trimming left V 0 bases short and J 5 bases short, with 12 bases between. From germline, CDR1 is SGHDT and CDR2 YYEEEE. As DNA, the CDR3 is TGTGCCAGCAGCTTGGGGACAGTGTCCAACGAGCAGTACTTC. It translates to CASSLGTVSNEQYF. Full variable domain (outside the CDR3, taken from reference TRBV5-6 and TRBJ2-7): DAGVTQSPTHLIKTRGQQVTLRCSPKSGHDTVSWYQQALGQGPQFIFQYYEEEERQRGNFPDRFSGHQFPNYSSELNVNALLLGDSALYLCASSLGTVSNEQYFGPGTRLTVT.

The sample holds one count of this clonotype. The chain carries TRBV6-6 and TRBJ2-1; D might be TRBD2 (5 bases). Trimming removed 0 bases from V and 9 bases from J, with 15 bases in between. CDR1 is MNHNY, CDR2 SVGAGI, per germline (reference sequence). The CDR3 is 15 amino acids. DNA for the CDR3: TGTGCCAGCAGTTACTCGGAACTAGTGGAAGGTGAGCAGTTCTTC. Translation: CASSYSELVEGEQFF.

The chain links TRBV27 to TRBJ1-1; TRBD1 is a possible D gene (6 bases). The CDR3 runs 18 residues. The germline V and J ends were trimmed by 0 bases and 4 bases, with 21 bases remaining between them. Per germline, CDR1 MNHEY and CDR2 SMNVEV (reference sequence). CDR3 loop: CASSLSHREIRGGTEAFF. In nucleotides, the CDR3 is TGTGCCAGCAGTTTATCGCACCGGGAGATTAGAGGGGGCACTGAAGCTTTCTTT.

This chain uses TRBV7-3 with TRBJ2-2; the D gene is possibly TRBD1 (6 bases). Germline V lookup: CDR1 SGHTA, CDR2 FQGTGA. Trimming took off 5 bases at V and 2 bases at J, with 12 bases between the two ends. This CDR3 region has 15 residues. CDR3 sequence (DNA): TGTGCCAGCAGCGCCCTGACAGGAAACACCGGGGAGCTGTTTTTT. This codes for CASSALTGNTGELFF. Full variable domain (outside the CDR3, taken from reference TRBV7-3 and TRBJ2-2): GAGVSQTPSNKVTEKGKYVELRCDPISGHTALYWYRQSLGQGPEFLIYFQGTGAADDSGLPNDRFFAVRPEGSVSTLKIQRTERGDSAVYLCASSALTGNTGELFFGEGSRLTVL.

This CDR3 reads CASSPRTVSTQYF. The CDR3 coding sequence is TGTGCCAGCAGCCCTAGGACAGTCTCTACGCAGTATTTT. The rearrangement links TRBV7-2 to TRBJ2-3, with a tentative D call TRBD1 (6 bases). V was trimmed by 5 bases and J by 8 bases, leaving 14 bases between them. The CDR3 has 13 residues. Germline V gene lookup returns CDR1 SGHTA and CDR2 FQGNSA.

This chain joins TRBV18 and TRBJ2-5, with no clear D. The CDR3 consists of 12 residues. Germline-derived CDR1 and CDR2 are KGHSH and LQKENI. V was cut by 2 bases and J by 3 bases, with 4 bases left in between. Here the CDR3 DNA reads TGTGCCAGCTCACCAGGAAAAGAGACCCAGTACTTC. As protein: CASSPGKETQYF.

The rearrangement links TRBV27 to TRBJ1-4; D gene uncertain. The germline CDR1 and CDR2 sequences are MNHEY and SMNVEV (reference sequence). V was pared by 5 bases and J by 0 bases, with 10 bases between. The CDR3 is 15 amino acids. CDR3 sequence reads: CASSRAVATNEKLFF. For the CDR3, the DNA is TGTGCCAGCAGTAGAGCGGTAGCAACTAATGAAAAACTGTTTTTT.

The CDR3, as DNA: TGCAGCGTTGGGAGGGTCCGGGAGACCCAGTACTTC. It yields the protein CSVGRVRETQYF. The chain recombines TRBV29-1 with TRBJ2-5; TRBD2 is a possible D gene (6 bases). The CDR3 extends over 12 amino acids. CDR1 is SQVTM, CDR2 ANQGSEA, per germline. Trimming shortened V by 4 bases and J by 5 bases, and 11 bases separated the two germline ends.

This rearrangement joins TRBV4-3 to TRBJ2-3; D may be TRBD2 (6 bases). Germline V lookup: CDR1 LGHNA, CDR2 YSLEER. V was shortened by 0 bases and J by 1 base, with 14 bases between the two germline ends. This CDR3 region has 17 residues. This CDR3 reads CASSQEFKRRGTDTQYF. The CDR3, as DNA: TGCGCCAGCAGCCAAGAATTCAAGCGGAGGGGCACAGATACGCAGTATTTT.

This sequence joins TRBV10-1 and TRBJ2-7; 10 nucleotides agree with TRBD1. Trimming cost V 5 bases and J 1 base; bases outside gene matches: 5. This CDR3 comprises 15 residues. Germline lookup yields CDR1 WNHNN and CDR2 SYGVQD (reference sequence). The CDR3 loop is CASSQGQGWSYEQYF. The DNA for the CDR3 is TGCGCCAGCAGTCAGGGACAGGGGTGGTCCTACGAGCAGTACTTC.

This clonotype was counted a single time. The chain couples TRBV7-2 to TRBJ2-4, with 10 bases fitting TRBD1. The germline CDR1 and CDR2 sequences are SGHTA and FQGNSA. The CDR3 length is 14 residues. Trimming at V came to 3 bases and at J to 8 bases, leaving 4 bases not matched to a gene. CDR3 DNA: TGTGCCAGCAGCTTGGGACAGGGGATCGACATTCAGTACTTC. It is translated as CASSLGQGIDIQYF.

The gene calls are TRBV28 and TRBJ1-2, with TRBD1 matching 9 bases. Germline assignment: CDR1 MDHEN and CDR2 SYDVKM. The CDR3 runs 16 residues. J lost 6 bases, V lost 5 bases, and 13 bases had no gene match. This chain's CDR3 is CASSTIYGTGSHGYTF. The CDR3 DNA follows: TGTGCCAGCAGTACTATATACGGGACAGGGTCCCATGGCTACACCTTC.

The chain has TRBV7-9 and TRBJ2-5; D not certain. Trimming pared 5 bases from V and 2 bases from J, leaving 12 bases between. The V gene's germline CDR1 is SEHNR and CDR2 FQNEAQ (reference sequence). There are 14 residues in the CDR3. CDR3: CASSPDWEQETQYF. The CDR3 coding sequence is TGTGCCAGCAGCCCTGACTGGGAACAAGAGACCCAGTACTTC.

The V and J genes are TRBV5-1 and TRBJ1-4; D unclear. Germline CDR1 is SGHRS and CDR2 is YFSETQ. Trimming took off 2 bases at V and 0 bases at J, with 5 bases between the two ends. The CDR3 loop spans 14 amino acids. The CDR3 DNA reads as TGCGCCAGCAGCTTTTTTGCAACTAATGAAAAACTGTTTTTT. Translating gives CASSFFATNEKLFF.

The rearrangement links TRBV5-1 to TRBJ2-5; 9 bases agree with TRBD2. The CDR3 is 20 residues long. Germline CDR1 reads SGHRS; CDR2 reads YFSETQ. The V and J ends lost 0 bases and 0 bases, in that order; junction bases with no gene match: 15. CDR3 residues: CASSLGAGERLAGYQETQYF. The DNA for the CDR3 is TGCGCCAGCAGCTTGGGTGCGGGGGAACGCCTAGCGGGGTACCAAGAGACCCAGTACTTC.

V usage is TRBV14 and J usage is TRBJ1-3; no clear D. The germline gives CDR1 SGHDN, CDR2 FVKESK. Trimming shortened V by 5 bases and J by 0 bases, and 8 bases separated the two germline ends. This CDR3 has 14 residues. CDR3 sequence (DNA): TGTGCCAGCAGCAGCATTCTCTCTGGAAACACCATATATTTT. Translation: CASSSILSGNTIYF.